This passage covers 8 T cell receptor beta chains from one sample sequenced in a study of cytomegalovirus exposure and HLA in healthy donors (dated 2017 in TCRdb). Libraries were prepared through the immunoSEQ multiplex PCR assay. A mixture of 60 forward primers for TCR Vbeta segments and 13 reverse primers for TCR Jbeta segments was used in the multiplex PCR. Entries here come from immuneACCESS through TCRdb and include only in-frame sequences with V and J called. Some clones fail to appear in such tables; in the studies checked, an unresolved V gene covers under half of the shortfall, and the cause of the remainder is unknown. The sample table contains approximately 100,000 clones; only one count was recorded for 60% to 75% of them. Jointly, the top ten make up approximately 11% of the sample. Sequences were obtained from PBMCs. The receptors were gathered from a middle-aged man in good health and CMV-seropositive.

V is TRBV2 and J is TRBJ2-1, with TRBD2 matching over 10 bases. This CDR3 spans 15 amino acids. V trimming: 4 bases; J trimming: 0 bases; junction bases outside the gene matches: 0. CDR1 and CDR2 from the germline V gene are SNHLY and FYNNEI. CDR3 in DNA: TGTGCCAGCAGTGGGACTAGCGGCTCCTACAATGAGCAGTTCTTC. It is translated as CASSGTSGSYNEQFF.

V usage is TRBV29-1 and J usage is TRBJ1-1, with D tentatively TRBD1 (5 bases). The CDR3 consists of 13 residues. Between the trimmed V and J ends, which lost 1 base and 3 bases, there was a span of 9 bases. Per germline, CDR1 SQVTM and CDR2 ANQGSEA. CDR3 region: CSVEVTEHTEAFF. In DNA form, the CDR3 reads TGCAGCGTTGAAGTGACAGAACACACTGAAGCTTTCTTT.

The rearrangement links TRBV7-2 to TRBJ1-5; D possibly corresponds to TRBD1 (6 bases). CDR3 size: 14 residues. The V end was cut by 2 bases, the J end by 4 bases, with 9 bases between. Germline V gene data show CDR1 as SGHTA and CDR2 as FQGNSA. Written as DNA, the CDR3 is TGTGCCAGCAGCTTATTCGGACAGAATCAGCCCCAGCATTTT. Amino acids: CASSLFGQNQPQHF.

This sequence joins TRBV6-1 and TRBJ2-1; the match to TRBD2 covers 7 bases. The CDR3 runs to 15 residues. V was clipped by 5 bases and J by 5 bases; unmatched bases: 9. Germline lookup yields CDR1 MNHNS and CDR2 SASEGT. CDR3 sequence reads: CASSPGRGRDNEQFF. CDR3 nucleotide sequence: TGTGCCAGCAGTCCGGGGAGGGGTAGGGACAATGAGCAGTTCTTC.

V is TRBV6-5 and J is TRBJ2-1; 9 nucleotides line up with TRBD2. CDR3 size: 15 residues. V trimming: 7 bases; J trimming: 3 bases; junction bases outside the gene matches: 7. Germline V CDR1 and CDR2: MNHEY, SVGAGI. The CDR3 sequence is CASTNLAGRYNEQFF. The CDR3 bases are TGTGCCAGCACCAACCTAGCGGGGCGCTACAATGAGCAGTTCTTC.

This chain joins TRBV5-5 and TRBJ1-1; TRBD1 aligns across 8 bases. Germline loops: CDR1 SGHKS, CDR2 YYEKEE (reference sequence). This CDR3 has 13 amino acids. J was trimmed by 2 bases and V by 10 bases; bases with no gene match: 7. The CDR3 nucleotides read TGTGCCTCGTACAGGGGGGTAAACACTGAAGCTTTCTTT. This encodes CASYRGVNTEAFF.

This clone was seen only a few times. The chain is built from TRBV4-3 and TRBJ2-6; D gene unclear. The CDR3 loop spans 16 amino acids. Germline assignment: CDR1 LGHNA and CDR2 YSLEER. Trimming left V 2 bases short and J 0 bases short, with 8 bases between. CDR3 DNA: TGCGCCAGCAGCCAACCTACGGGCTCTGGGGCCAACGTCCTGACTTTC. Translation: CASSQPTGSGANVLTF.

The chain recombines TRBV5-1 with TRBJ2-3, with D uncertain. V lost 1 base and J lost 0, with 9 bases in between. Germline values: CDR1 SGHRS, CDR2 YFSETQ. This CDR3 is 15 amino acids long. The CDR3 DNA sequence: TGCGCCAGCAGCTTGCAGGATGCTAGCACAGATACGCAGTATTTT. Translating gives CASSLQDASTDTQYF.